The 27 T cell receptor beta chains in this list originate from one sample, sequenced in a study of blood T cell repertoires in COVID-19. Libraries were prepared by immunoSEQ multiplex PCR; TCRdb keeps only in-frame clonotypes and omits some of them. This table holds 75,000 to 95,000 clones, 87% found once. Material: peripheral blood. Source of these receptors: a man aged 55 to 69 with acute or convalescent COVID-19.

This clone was seen just once. V usage is TRBV6-4 and J usage is TRBJ1-5; D is perhaps TRBD1 (5 bases). Trimming stripped 0 bases from V and 7 bases from J, with 10 bases between. In germline, CDR1 is MRHNA, CDR2 SNTAGT. The CDR3 has 14 amino acids. This CDR3 is CASSDSPGPQPQHF. The CDR3 DNA follows: TGTGCCAGCAGTGACTCCCCAGGGCCCCAGCCCCAGCATTTT.

As regards this clone: It is unclear where the CDR3 begins or ends on the DNA, so no DNA is shown, and the CDR3 is as TCRdb lists it. V usage is TRBV7-8 and J usage is TRBJ2-1; the D call in the table, TRBD2, was not verified against the DNA. Germline CDR1 and CDR2: SGHVS and FQNEAQ. The CDR3 extends over 13 residues, inclusive of both ends. This CDR3 reads CASSFGSGDEQFF.

The rearrangement links TRBV15 to TRBJ2-5; D perhaps matches TRBD2 (6 bases). Germline V gene sequence: CDR1 LNHNV, CDR2 YYDKDF (reference sequence). The CDR3 runs 16 residues. V lost 4 bases and J lost 3, with 18 bases in between. CDR3 region: CATSTPTGTGKETQYF. CDR3 in DNA: TGTGCCACCAGCACCCCAACCGGGACTGGCAAAGAGACCCAGTACTTC.

This chain links TRBV20-1 with TRBJ1-1; D unclear. The CDR3 spans 11 residues. CDR1 is DFQATT and CDR2 is SNEGSKA in the germline V gene (reference sequence). Trimming took off 4 bases at V and 7 bases at J, with 10 bases between the two ends. The CDR3 region is CSATSGHEAFF. The CDR3 bases are TGCAGTGCTACCTCCGGTCATGAAGCTTTCTTT.

In this sample, this clone turned up a few times. The J gene is TRBJ1-2, the V gene TRBV21-1; TRBD1, as called in the table, went unchecked against the DNA. TRBV21-1 is noted as a pseudogene. This CDR3 spans 13 amino acids. CDR3 in DNA: TGTGCCAGCAGCAAGACAGGGTACTATGGCTACACCTTC. Encoded protein: CASSKTGYYGYTF.

The CDR3 sequence: CASSPQQQQPQHF. Written as DNA, the CDR3 is TGTGCCAGCTCACCACAACAGCAACAGCCCCAGCATTTT. The rearrangement uses TRBV18 and TRBJ1-5; unclear D gene. This CDR3 is built from 13 residues. V dropped 1 base and J dropped 7 bases, with 8 bases sitting between them. CDR1 and CDR2 from the germline V gene are KGHSH and LQKENI.

The V call is TRBV9, the J call TRBJ1-4; a possible D gene is TRBD1 (6 bases). Trimming cost V 4 bases and J 0 bases, with 10 bases left between them. CDR3 length equals 15 residues. The germline V gene has CDR1 SGDLS and CDR2 YYNGEE. CDR3 loop: CASSRGGATNEKLFF. CDR3 DNA sequence: TGTGCCAGCAGCCGAGGGGGTGCAACTAATGAAAAACTGTTTTTT.

This clone was counted a single time. CDR3: CASSYSIGYTF. Written as DNA, the CDR3 is TGTGCCAGCAGTTACTCTATTGGCTACACCTTC. V is TRBV6-2 or TRBV6-3 and J is TRBJ1-2, with D hard to call. In germline, CDR1 is MNHEY, CDR2 SVGEGT. Trimming cost V 0 bases and J 7 bases, with 3 bases left between them. CDR3 length equals 11 residues.

V and J are TRBV5-5 and TRBJ1-3; TRBD1 might be the D (6 bases). V was pared by 4 bases and J by 1 base, with 12 bases between. CDR1 is SGHKS, CDR2 YYEKEE, per germline (reference sequence). There are 15 residues in the CDR3. CDR3 bases: TGTGCCAGCAGCCGGACAGCGAGTTCTGGAAACACCATATATTTT. It is translated as CASSRTASSGNTIYF.

The chain couples TRBV6-5 to TRBJ1-4; 9 nucleotides agree with TRBD1. Germline CDR1 MNHEY, CDR2 SVGAGI. Losses at the gene ends were 6 bases for V and 7 bases for J; bases not matched to a gene: 9. The CDR3 contains 15 residues. CDR3 sequence: CASSQPGTGSEKLFF. DNA for the CDR3: TGTGCCAGCAGCCAGCCCGGGACAGGGAGTGAAAAACTGTTTTTT.

This chain links TRBV7-6 with TRBJ1-5; maybe TRBD1 (5 bases). The germline gives CDR1 SGHVS, CDR2 FNYEAQ. Trimming took 5 bases from V and 7 from J, leaving 15 bases between them. The length of the CDR3 is 14 residues. CDR3 in amino acids: CASSPSGGNQPQHF. The CDR3 bases are TGTGCCAGCAGCCCTTCCGGGGGGAACCAGCCCCAGCATTTT. Complete variable domain (other parts from reference TRBV7-6 and TRBJ1-5): GAGVSQSPRYKVTKRGQDVALRCDPISGHVSLYWYRQALGQGPEFLTYFNYEAQQDKSGLPNDRFSAERPEGSISTLTIQRTEQRDSAMYRCASSPSGGNQPQHFGDGTRLSIL.

This clone was picked up one time. Here the CDR3 DNA reads TGTGCCAGCAGGGATATACTTGCGTGGGGGCAGGAAGACACCGGGGAGCTGTTTTTT. The encoded protein is CASRDILAWGQEDTGELFF. The chain is built from TRBV11-2 and TRBJ2-2; possible D gene TRBD1, 6 bases. The CDR3 covers 19 residues. With 6 bases removed from V and 3 bases from J, the gap between germline ends came to 26 bases. Germline V gene sequence: CDR1 SGHAT, CDR2 FQNNGV. Using reference TRBV11-2 and TRBJ2-2 for the parts outside the CDR3, the full variable domain is EAGVAQSPRYKIIEKRQSVAFWCNPISGHATLYWYQQILGQGPKLLIQFQNNGVVDDSQLPKDRFSAERLKGVDSTLKIQPAKLEDSAVYLCASRDILAWGQEDTGELFFGEGSRLTVL.

The gene calls are TRBV7-2 and TRBJ1-1, with a tentative D call TRBD1 (5 bases). Between the trimmed V and J ends, which lost 4 bases and 1 base, there was a span of 13 bases. The germline CDR1 and CDR2 sequences are SGHTA and FQGNSA. The CDR3 is 15 residues long. The CDR3 loop reads CASSSVGGGNTEAFF. CDR3 DNA: TGTGCCAGCAGCTCGGTCGGGGGGGGGAACACTGAAGCTTTCTTT.

The CDR3: CAILNLQGREQYF. The CDR3 DNA is TGTGCCATACTTAACTTACAGGGCCGCGAGCAGTACTTC. The chain is built from TRBV10-3 and TRBJ2-7; D might be TRBD1 (6 bases). Germline lookup yields CDR1 ENHRY and CDR2 SYGVKD. The CDR3 is made up of 13 amino acids. Trimming removed 9 bases at V and 6 bases at J, with 18 bases between.

The chain employs TRBV24-1 and TRBJ1-4; D remains unclear. Germline V gene data show CDR1 as KGHDR and CDR2 as SFDVKD. V was pared by 4 bases and J by 7 bases, with 18 bases between. CDR3 length: 16 amino acids. The CDR3: CATSDPRRGGSEKLFF. In DNA, the CDR3 is TGTGCCACCAGTGACCCCCGGCGGGGAGGCAGTGAAAAACTGTTTTTT.

This chain uses TRBV6-2 or TRBV6-3 with TRBJ2-3; 8 bases match TRBD1. Trimming at V came to 2 bases and at J to 3 bases, leaving 7 bases not matched to a gene. Germline V gives CDR1 MNHEY, CDR2 SVGEGT. The CDR3 totals 16 residues. The CDR3 loop is CASSYGYRGETDTQYF. The CDR3 region has the DNA TGTGCCAGCAGTTACGGATACAGGGGGGAGACAGATACGCAGTATTTT.

This chain uses TRBV2 with TRBJ1-1, with 8 positions matching TRBD1. CDR3 length: 15 amino acids. Unmatched junction bases numbered 6, after V lost 5 bases and J lost 1 base. Germline assignment: CDR1 SNHLY and CDR2 FYNNEI. The CDR3 region has the DNA TGTGCCAGCAGTCAACGGCAGGGGGCGAACACTGAAGCTTTCTTT. This gives the protein CASSQRQGANTEAFF.

V gene TRBV7-2 combines with J gene TRBJ2-5, with 11 bases matching TRBD2. The length of the CDR3 is 15 residues. V lost 3 bases and J lost 7; bases outside the gene matches: 7. Germline V gives CDR1 SGHTA, CDR2 FQGNSA. This CDR3 is CASSFSTSGEGTQYF. CDR3 DNA: TGTGCCAGCAGCTTCTCGACTAGCGGGGAGGGGACCCAGTACTTC.

As for this clone: Germline and junction disagree at one end, which may indicate a read error. This chain joins TRBV3-1 (or the pseudogene TRBV3-2) and TRBJ2-1; 9 bases are a match to TRBD1. Per germline, CDR1 LGHDT and CDR2 YNNKEL (reference sequence). This CDR3 has 12 residues. The CDR3 reads CATGQGYSEQFF. In DNA form, the CDR3 reads TGTGCCACTGGACAGGGGTACAGTGAGCAGTTCTTC.

This clone has just one count. V is TRBV5-6 and J is TRBJ1-5, with 9 bases lining up with TRBD1. CDR1 SGHDT and CDR2 YYEEEE come from the germline V gene. With 4 bases clipped from V and 7 bases from J, the junction kept 6 bases outside the gene matches. The CDR3 is 14 residues long. The CDR3: CASSQTGGKQPQHF. The CDR3 nucleotides are TGTGCCAGCAGCCAGACAGGGGGGAAGCAGCCCCAGCATTTT.

V gene TRBV7-2 combines with J gene TRBJ2-1, with D perhaps TRBD2 (6 bases). The V gene's germline CDR1 is SGHTA and CDR2 FQGNSA. The V end was cut by 1 base, the J end by 5 bases, with 18 bases between. CDR3 size: 17 residues. The CDR3 coding sequence is TGTGCCAGCAGCTTAGTATTCGTAGGCGGGGCGCACAATGAGCAGTTCTTC. Translating gives CASSLVFVGGAHNEQFF.

The rearrangement joins TRBV4-2 to TRBJ1-2; D not certain. The CDR3 runs to 14 residues. Trimming left V 0 bases short and J 1 base short, with 6 bases between. Germline V gene data show CDR1 as LGHNA and CDR2 as YNFKEQ. The CDR3, as DNA: TGTGCCAGCAGCCAAGAGTCTCTTAACTATGGCTACACCTTC. Translation: CASSQESLNYGYTF.

This clone was detected once. J is TRBJ2-1 and V is TRBV4-2; TRBD1 agrees at 7 bases. The CDR3 has 16 amino acids. V lost 0 bases, J lost 0 bases, and 2 bases stayed unmatched. The germline V gene has CDR1 LGHNA and CDR2 YNFKEQ. The CDR3 loop is CASSQEGTVSYNEQFF. CDR3 sequence (DNA): TGTGCCAGCAGCCAAGAAGGGACAGTCTCCTACAATGAGCAGTTCTTC.

The chain has TRBV19 and TRBJ2-6, with a possible D match to TRBD2 (5 bases). CDR3 length: 19 amino acids. Trimming removed 4 bases at V and 2 bases at J, with 21 bases between. Per the germline V gene, CDR1 is LNHDA and CDR2 is SQIVND (reference sequence). CDR3 coding DNA: TGTGCCAGTAGTACCTCCGAGGGCCCTTCGCTTGCTGGGGCCAACGTCCTGACTTTC. Its translation is CASSTSEGPSLAGANVLTF.

This chain connects TRBV29-1 to TRBJ1-1; D perhaps matches TRBD1 (6 bases). The CDR3 runs 14 residues. The V and J ends lost 0 bases and 0 bases respectively, with 8 bases between them. Germline lookup yields CDR1 SQVTM and CDR2 ANQGSEA. CDR3 coding DNA: TGCAGCGTTGAAGAGCAGGGGCTGAACACTGAAGCTTTCTTT. Translation: CSVEEQGLNTEAFF.

This clone turned up a few times. The chain recombines TRBV5-4 with TRBJ1-2; D may be TRBD1 (6 bases). The length of the CDR3 is 14 residues. The ends were cut back, 0 bases at V and 4 bases at J, with 10 bases in the middle. Germline CDR1 and CDR2: SGHNT and YYREEE (reference sequence). CDR3 sequence reads: CASSLEGGGYGYTF. The CDR3 DNA reads TGTGCCAGCAGCTTGGAAGGGGGGGGCTATGGCTACACCTTC.

The chain is built from TRBV19 and TRBJ1-6; perhaps TRBD1 as D (6 bases). There are 17 residues in the CDR3. Germline values: CDR1 LNHDA, CDR2 SQIVND (reference sequence). Deletions cut 5 bases from V and 0 bases from J, with 14 bases between. The CDR3 DNA reads as TGTGCCAGTAGTGTTGCGGGGGGCTACTCCTATAATTCACCCCTCCACTTT. Protein product: CASSVAGGYSYNSPLHF. The full variable domain, its missing parts supplied by reference TRBV19 and TRBJ1-6, is DGGITQSPKYLFRKEGQNVTLSCEQNLNHDAMYWYRQDPGQGLRLIYYSQIVNDFQKGDIAEGYSVSREKKESFPLTVTSAQKNPTAFYLCASSVAGGYSYNSPLHFGNGTRLTVT.